These 20 T cell receptor beta chains were all obtained from the same sample, sequenced in a study of blood T cell repertoires in COVID-19. The repertoire was sequenced with immunoSEQ multiplex PCR; TCRdb's copy has only in-frame clones and lacks some. Altogether under 300,000 clones are present, around 85% being singletons, with the ten largest covering 1.4% to 1.5%. Material: peripheral blood. The receptor set was obtained from a human donor with COVID-19, enrolled during active disease. The donor label of this sample is uncertain.

This sequence joins TRBV11-2 and TRBJ2-3; D remains ambiguous. Germline CDR1 SGHAT, CDR2 FQNNGV. This CDR3 spans 13 amino acids. V was cut by 5 bases and J by 1 base, with 7 bases left in between. In nucleotides, the CDR3 is TGTGCCAGCAGCCCACCGGGCACAGATACGCAGTATTTT. It encodes CASSPPGTDTQYF. The full variable domain, its missing parts supplied by reference TRBV11-2 and TRBJ2-3, is EAGVAQSPRYKIIEKRQSVAFWCNPISGHATLYWYQQILGQGPKLLIQFQNNGVVDDSQLPKDRFSAERLKGVDSTLKIQPAKLEDSAVYLCASSPPGTDTQYFGPGTRLTVL.

The chain carries TRBV7-9 and TRBJ1-5, with a possible D match to TRBD1 (5 bases). The germline V gene has CDR1 SEHNR and CDR2 FQNEAQ (reference sequence). Trimming stripped 2 bases from V and 4 bases from J, with 9 bases between. The CDR3 consists of 14 residues. The CDR3 spells CASSLFGGNQPQHF. The CDR3 DNA is TGTGCCAGCAGCTTATTCGGGGGTAATCAGCCCCAGCATTTT. The variable domain in full, with the rest retrieved from reference TRBV7-9 and TRBJ1-5, is DTGVSQNPRHKITKRGQNVTFRCDPISEHNRLYWYRQTLGQGPEFLTYFQNEAQLEKSRLLSDRFSAERPKGSFSTLEIQRTEQGDSAMYLCASSLFGGNQPQHFGDGTRLSIL.

The genes are TRBV19 and TRBJ2-1; maybe TRBD1 (6 bases). Germline loops: CDR1 LNHDA, CDR2 SQIVND (reference sequence). Trimming stripped 3 bases from V and 9 bases from J, with 15 bases between. The CDR3 extends over 14 amino acids. CDR3 protein: CASSIQSQGFEQFF. CDR3 nucleotide sequence: TGTGCCAGTAGTATCCAATCCCAGGGGTTTGAGCAGTTCTTC.

The genes are TRBV7-2 and TRBJ2-7; a possible D gene is TRBD2 (6 bases). V was shortened by 1 base and J by 5 bases, with 6 bases between the two germline ends. The CDR3 runs 12 residues. Germline CDR1 SGHTA, CDR2 FQGNSA. The CDR3 sequence is CASSLGRDEQYF. The CDR3 DNA follows: TGTGCCAGCAGCTTAGGGAGGGACGAGCAGTACTTC.

The chain couples TRBV28 to TRBJ2-3; D perhaps matches TRBD1 (6 bases). Deletions cut 9 bases from V and 3 bases from J, with 25 bases between. The CDR3 covers 17 residues. The germline gives CDR1 MDHEN, CDR2 SYDVKM. The CDR3 nucleotides are TGTGCCAGTTCCCCCCCCCACACAGGGTTTGGGACAGATACGCAGTATTTT. It specifies CASSPPHTGFGTDTQYF.

The chain combines TRBV5-1 with TRBJ2-2; unclear D gene. This CDR3 has 15 residues. The germline gives CDR1 SGHRS, CDR2 YFSETQ. Trimming shortened V by 4 bases and J by 0 bases, and 10 bases separated the two germline ends. CDR3 amino acids: CASSDSISNTGELFF. Here the CDR3 DNA reads TGCGCCAGCAGCGACTCTATCTCGAACACCGGGGAGCTGTTTTTT.

This chain joins TRBV5-4 and TRBJ2-5; maybe TRBD2 (5 bases). Trimming took off 3 bases at V and 4 bases at J, with 10 bases between the two ends. CDR3 length equals 13 residues. CDR1 and CDR2 (germline): SGHNT, YYREEE (reference sequence). This CDR3 is CASSSDFGETQYF. CDR3 in DNA: TGTGCCAGCAGCTCGGACTTTGGAGAGACCCAGTACTTC.

The chain combines TRBV11-2 with TRBJ2-5, with TRBD1 as a possible D gene (5 bases). V dropped 5 bases and J dropped 1 base, with 11 bases sitting between them. The CDR3 consists of 14 residues. Germline CDR1 SGHAT, CDR2 FQNNGV. Written as DNA, the CDR3 is TGTGCCAGCAGCATCCGGACACTCCAAGAGACCCAGTACTTC. Residues: CASSIRTLQETQYF.

This clone was observed a single time. The chain recombines TRBV18 with TRBJ2-2; tentatively, D is TRBD2 (6 bases). The CDR3 covers 14 residues. The ends were cut back, 4 bases at V and 5 bases at J, with 11 bases in the middle. Germline CDR1 reads KGHSH; CDR2 reads LQKENI. The CDR3 protein is CASSQGGETGELFF. The CDR3 DNA reads TGTGCCAGCTCACAAGGCGGGGAGACCGGGGAGCTGTTTTTT.

The V gene is TRBV5-1, the J gene TRBJ2-3, with 10 bases fitting TRBD2. Trimming took 0 bases from V and 4 from J; bases not matched to a gene: 8. The germline V gene has CDR1 SGHRS and CDR2 YFSETQ. This CDR3 is built from 17 residues. In nucleotides, the CDR3 is TGCGCCAGCAGCTTGGTTGCTAGCGGGAGTAACGCAGATACGCAGTATTTT. This encodes CASSLVASGSNADTQYF.

This chain links TRBV7-8 with TRBJ2-6; weak D call: TRBD1 (5 bases). Trimming left V 5 bases short and J 4 bases short, with 12 bases between. The CDR3 consists of 15 residues. CDR1 and CDR2 from the germline V gene are SGHVS and FQNEAQ. CDR3 bases: TGTGCCAGCAGCCACAGGTTCGCCGGGGCCAACGTCCTGACTTTC. It codes for CASSHRFAGANVLTF.

This clone appeared once. The genes are TRBV27 and TRBJ2-5; 7 nucleotides match TRBD2. The germline gives CDR1 MNHEY, CDR2 SMNVEV (reference sequence). V trimming: 5 bases; J trimming: 3 bases; junction bases outside the gene matches: 9. The CDR3 is 15 amino acids. In DNA, the CDR3 is TGTGCCAGCAGTCACCATCCTAGCGGCAAAGAGACCCAGTACTTC. This translates into CASSHHPSGKETQYF.

The chain recombines TRBV27 with TRBJ2-2, with 10 bases aligning to TRBD1. There are 16 residues in the CDR3. Germline CDR1 and CDR2: MNHEY and SMNVEV (reference sequence). Trimming cost V 6 bases and J 7 bases; bases outside gene matches: 11. For the CDR3, the DNA is TGTGCCAGCAGGCCATTAGACAGGGGGCGGAACGGGGAGCTGTTTTTT. It translates to CASRPLDRGRNGELFF.

The rearrangement links TRBV28 to TRBJ2-1, with D perhaps matching TRBD2 (5 bases). The CDR3 loop spans 14 amino acids. The germline V gene has CDR1 MDHEN and CDR2 SYDVKM. V dropped 6 bases and J dropped 8 bases, with 17 bases sitting between them. The DNA for the CDR3 is TGTGCCAGCAGCAACCGCGGAGGTAGCGATGAGCAGTTCTTC. Protein product: CASSNRGGSDEQFF. The variable domain in full, completed from reference TRBV28 and TRBJ2-1, reads DVKVTQSSRYLVKRTGEKVFLECVQDMDHENMFWYRQDPGLGLRLIYFSYDVKMKEKGDIPEGYSVSREKKERFSLILESASTNQTSMYLCASSNRGGSDEQFFGPGTRLTVL.

The genes are TRBV5-6 and TRBJ2-3; TRBD1 matches at 12 bases. CDR3 length equals 16 residues. Germline trimming cut 5 bases from V and 4 bases from J; bases unmatched to any gene: 8. Per the germline V gene, CDR1 is SGHDT and CDR2 is YYEEEE. The CDR3 protein is CASSFRGTGGADTQYF. The CDR3 bases are TGTGCCAGCAGTTTCCGGGGGACAGGGGGCGCAGATACGCAGTATTTT.

The V call is TRBV28, the J call TRBJ2-1; 12 bases map to TRBD2. J lost 2 bases, V lost 3 bases, and 2 bases had no gene match. The V gene's germline CDR1 is MDHEN and CDR2 SYDVKM. The CDR3 covers 16 residues. CDR3 DNA sequence: TGTGCCAGCAGTTTTGGACTAGCGGGAACCTACAATGAGCAGTTCTTC. It specifies CASSFGLAGTYNEQFF. The full variable domain, rest sourced from reference TRBV28 and TRBJ2-1, is DVKVTQSSRYLVKRTGEKVFLECVQDMDHENMFWYRQDPGLGLRLIYFSYDVKMKEKGDIPEGYSVSREKKERFSLILESASTNQTSMYLCASSFGLAGTYNEQFFGPGTRLTVL.

The V and J genes are TRBV10-2 and TRBJ2-3, with TRBD1 identical over 8 bases. Losses at the gene ends were 6 bases for V and 3 bases for J; bases not matched to a gene: 2. CDR1 and CDR2 (germline): WSHSY, SAAADI. This CDR3 comprises 13 residues. The CDR3 DNA sequence: TGCGCCAGCAGGGACAGGGCGACAGATACGCAGTATTTT. It codes for CASRDRATDTQYF.

This clone was seen only a few times. The rearrangement joins TRBV19 to TRBJ1-2; TRBD1 matches at 8 bases. The J segment lost 3 bases and the V segment lost 6 bases, leaving 3 bases of the junction unmatched. The CDR3 covers 13 residues. CDR1 and CDR2 (germline): LNHDA, SQIVND (reference sequence). Here the CDR3 reads CASRDRADYGYTF. Written as DNA, the CDR3 is TGTGCCAGTAGGGACAGGGCGGACTATGGCTACACCTTC.

The chain joins TRBV7-9 to TRBJ1-2; D is unclear. The germline V gene encodes CDR1 SEHNR and CDR2 FQNEAQ (reference sequence). The length of the CDR3 is 15 residues. V dropped 4 bases and J dropped 5 bases, with 17 bases sitting between them. The CDR3 sequence is CASSSTTSRSYGYTF. In nucleotides, the CDR3 is TGTGCCAGCAGCTCAACAACGAGTAGGAGTTATGGCTACACCTTC.

The genes are TRBV5-1 and TRBJ2-5; 11 bases line up with TRBD1. Trimming removed 0 bases from V and 4 bases from J; junction bases left unmatched: 2. From germline, CDR1 is SGHRS and CDR2 YFSETQ. This CDR3 contains 15 residues. CDR3 sequence reads: CASSLGGTGGETQYF. In DNA, the CDR3 is TGCGCCAGCAGCTTGGGCGGGACAGGGGGAGAGACCCAGTACTTC. Variable domain in full (rest from reference TRBV5-1 and TRBJ2-5): KAGVTQTPRYLIKTRGQQVTLSCSPISGHRSVSWYQQTPGQGLQFLFEYFSETQRNKGNFPGRFSGRQFSNSRSEMNVSTLELGDSALYLCASSLGGTGGETQYFGPGTRLLVL.